A single sample gave rise to the 17 T cell receptor beta chains below, sequenced in a study of T cells in Graves' hyperthyroidism and ophthalmopathy (dated by TCRdb to between 2019 and 2020). The method behind the library was multiplex PCR. The sample was run on an Illumina HiSeq 2000. The TCR beta CDR3 regions were amplified from the RNA transcripts. The TCR CDR3 was subjected to a first round of RT-PCR using the HTBI primer set and the Qiagen OneStep RT-PCR kit. Starting from the raw public reads, TCRdb applied fastp trimming at Q25, assembled clones with MiXCR and retained in-frame beta chains. Each entry is one CDR3 protein sequence, shown with its most common DNA and genes. The sample yields under 600,000 distinct CDR3 sequences; 15% to 20% were counted once. Jointly, the top ten make up more than 3% of the sample. The sample comprised blood. The receptors were sampled from a woman aged 40 to 50 with Graves' ophthalmopathy.

J is TRBJ2-2 and V is TRBV7-6, with 15 positions matching TRBD2. The CDR3 covers 19 residues. Germline V gene lookup returns CDR1 SGHVS and CDR2 FNYEAQ. Losses at the gene ends were 3 bases for V and 4 bases for J; bases not matched to a gene: 9. The CDR3, as DNA: TGTGCCAGCAGCTTCTCCGGGACTAGCGGGGGGATCTTCACCGGGGAGCTGTTTTTT. Translation: CASSFSGTSGGIFTGELFF.

The chain employs TRBV11-2 and TRBJ2-1; D remains unclear. Germline assignment: CDR1 SGHAT and CDR2 FQNNGV. The ends were cut back, 5 bases at V and 0 bases at J, with 8 bases in the middle. The CDR3 has 14 amino acids. CDR3 DNA: TGTGCCAGCAGCGAAAAAAGCTCCTACAATGAGCAGTTCTTC. Translation gives CASSEKSSYNEQFF.

The chain combines TRBV5-1 with TRBJ1-6; TRBD1 is a possible D gene (5 bases). Germline V gives CDR1 SGHRS, CDR2 YFSETQ. Trimming cost V 5 bases and J 9 bases, with 15 bases left between them. CDR3 size: 14 residues. In nucleotides, the CDR3 is TGCGCCAGCAGAGCGGGGGGTTGGGGTTCACCCCTCCACTTT. Translation: CASRAGGWGSPLHF. The whole variable domain, filled in from reference TRBV5-1 and TRBJ1-6, reads KAGVTQTPRYLIKTRGQQVTLSCSPISGHRSVSWYQQTPGQGLQFLFEYFSETQRNKGNFPGRFSGRQFSNSRSEMNVSTLELGDSALYLCASRAGGWGSPLHFGNGTRLTVT.

This clonotype was seen at least ten times. V and J are TRBV20-1 and TRBJ2-3; no clear D. Trimming took off 1 base at V and 0 bases at J, with 5 bases between the two ends. This CDR3 spans 13 amino acids. Germline assignment: CDR1 DFQATT and CDR2 SNEGSKA (reference sequence). The DNA for the CDR3 is TGCAGTGCTAGAGCTAAAAGCACAGATACGCAGTATTTT. Protein sequence: CSARAKSTDTQYF.

This rearrangement joins TRBV5-1 to TRBJ2-3, with D tentatively TRBD2 (6 bases). Germline V gene data show CDR1 as SGHRS and CDR2 as YFSETQ. This CDR3 comprises 16 residues. V was pared by 3 bases and J by 0 bases, with 14 bases between. This CDR3 reads CASSYPRGYSTDTQYF. CDR3 bases: TGCGCCAGCAGCTATCCCCGGGGGTACAGCACAGATACGCAGTATTTT. Drawing the rest from reference TRBV5-1 and TRBJ2-3, the complete variable domain is KAGVTQTPRYLIKTRGQQVTLSCSPISGHRSVSWYQQTPGQGLQFLFEYFSETQRNKGNFPGRFSGRQFSNSRSEMNVSTLELGDSALYLCASSYPRGYSTDTQYFGPGTRLTVL.

The chain has TRBV20-1 and TRBJ2-5; D not resolved. The CDR3 is made up of 15 amino acids. V lost 5 bases and J lost 3, with 19 bases in between. Germline-derived CDR1 and CDR2 are DFQATT and SNEGSKA (reference sequence). CDR3 protein: CSAPEPVAAKETQYF. As DNA, the CDR3 is TGCAGTGCTCCGGAACCCGTAGCCGCGAAAGAGACCCAGTACTTC.

The genes are TRBV12-3 or TRBV12-4 and TRBJ2-7, with 7 bases that match TRBD2. V dropped 6 bases and J dropped 3; count of bases not matched to a gene: 14. The CDR3 contains 16 residues. The CDR3 DNA sequence: TGTGCCAGCAGCCCCTCGGGTGGGGCGGGGGACTACGAGCAGTACTTC. It is translated as CASSPSGGAGDYEQYF.

This clonotype was found a few times. CDR3 sequence (DNA): TGCGCCAGCAGCCAAGTCACTACAGGGTTTGGTTCACCCCTCCACTTT. As protein: CASSQVTTGFGSPLHF. The V gene is TRBV4-1, the J gene TRBJ1-6; maybe TRBD1 (6 bases). Germline V lookup: CDR1 MGHRA, CDR2 YSYEKL. The CDR3 has 16 amino acids. Trimming pared 1 base from V and 9 bases from J, leaving 16 bases between.

This clonotype was counted many times. The chain recombines TRBV20-1 with TRBJ2-5; D unclear. Per germline, CDR1 DFQATT and CDR2 SNEGSKA (reference sequence). V was clipped by 4 bases and J by 8 bases, with 8 bases between them. The CDR3 extends over 10 amino acids. The CDR3: CSAKNITQYF. The CDR3 nucleotides are TGCAGTGCTAAAAACATCACCCAGTACTTC.

This clonotype has more than one count but fewer than ten. The chain is built from TRBV5-1 and TRBJ2-3; the D gene is possibly TRBD1 (7 bases). The V and J ends lost 5 bases and 6 bases respectively, with 28 bases between them. The CDR3 loop spans 18 amino acids. Per the germline V gene, CDR1 is SGHRS and CDR2 is YFSETQ. The CDR3 nucleotides read TGCGCCAGCAGGCCGGACGGGGTCGACAGGGAGGATAGGGATACGCAGTATTTT. It encodes CASRPDGVDREDRDTQYF. Full variable domain (missing parts from reference TRBV5-1 and TRBJ2-3): KAGVTQTPRYLIKTRGQQVTLSCSPISGHRSVSWYQQTPGQGLQFLFEYFSETQRNKGNFPGRFSGRQFSNSRSEMNVSTLELGDSALYLCASRPDGVDREDRDTQYFGPGTRLTVL.

This clonotype was detected only a few times. This chain connects TRBV5-1 to TRBJ1-2; a weak D match, TRBD1 (5 bases). Germline V gene sequence: CDR1 SGHRS, CDR2 YFSETQ. This CDR3 has 13 amino acids. Trimming cost V 0 bases and J 8 bases, with 11 bases left between them. CDR3 in DNA: TGCGCCAGCAGCTTGGACAGGCCCGAGGGCTACACCTTC. It specifies CASSLDRPEGYTF.

This clonotype was recorded at least ten times. This chain links TRBV7-2 with TRBJ2-1, with a tentative D call TRBD2 (6 bases). The CDR3 totals 15 residues. Looked up from germline, CDR1 is SGHTA and CDR2 is FQGNSA. V was shortened by 1 base and J by 6 bases, with 13 bases between the two germline ends. The CDR3 here is CASSLVAGSSNEQFF. The CDR3 nucleotides are TGTGCCAGCAGCTTAGTTGCCGGGAGCTCCAATGAGCAGTTCTTC.

This clonotype has more than one count but fewer than ten. The chain couples TRBV27 to TRBJ2-7; 12 positions agree with TRBD2. This CDR3 spans 14 amino acids. The V segment lost 4 bases and the J segment 6 bases; nucleotides outside the gene matches: 4. Looked up from germline, CDR1 is MNHEY and CDR2 is SMNVEV (reference sequence). This CDR3 reads CASSWLAGGFEQYF. The CDR3, as DNA: TGTGCCAGCAGTTGGCTAGCGGGAGGGTTCGAGCAGTACTTC.

The rearrangement uses TRBV29-1 and TRBJ2-3; tentatively, D is TRBD2 (6 bases). The CDR3 runs to 12 residues. V lost 6 bases to trimming and J lost 3 bases, with 10 bases between them. Germline CDR1 SQVTM, CDR2 ANQGSEA. CDR3 loop: CSVGSGTDTQYF. Written as DNA, the CDR3 is TGCAGCGTGGGGAGCGGGACAGATACGCAGTATTTT.

There are a few counts of this clonotype. The chain carries TRBV4-1 and TRBJ2-3; D is ambiguous. CDR3 size: 14 residues. V gave up 1 base and J gave up 4 bases, with 9 bases separating them. Germline V CDR1 and CDR2: MGHRA, YSYEKL. CDR3 bases: TGCGCCAGCAGCCAAGTGGCTTCGGCAGATACGCAGTATTTT. It yields the protein CASSQVASADTQYF.

A note on this clonotype: Just one base apart from a much larger clone, this may be a read error. The CDR3 nucleotides are TGTGCCAGCAGCTCTATTGCGGGAGGGTCCACAGATACGCAGTATTTT. As protein: CASSSIAGGSTDTQYF. The V call is TRBV11-2, the J call TRBJ2-3; 9 bases agree with TRBD2. V lost 4 bases, J lost 2 bases, and 7 bases stayed unmatched. In germline, CDR1 is SGHAT, CDR2 FQNNGV. There are 16 residues in the CDR3.

This clonotype was seen ten or more times. J is TRBJ2-3 and V is TRBV6-4, with 12 bases that match TRBD1. V shed 2 bases and J 4 bases; nucleotides not matched to a gene: 1. This CDR3 is 15 amino acids long. CDR1 is MRHNA, CDR2 SNTAGT, per germline. DNA of the CDR3: TGTGCCAGCAGTGACGGGACAGGGGGCGCAGATACGCAGTATTTT. Translating it yields CASSDGTGGADTQYF.